This entry lists 15 T cell receptor beta chains sequenced from one sample in a study of cytomegalovirus exposure and HLA in healthy donors. A multiplex PCR was run with 60 Vbeta primers and 13 Jbeta primers. Profiled with immunoSEQ multiplex PCR; TCRdb holds only in-frame clones, not every one. The sample carries over 110,000 clones, around 78% recorded once. Specimen: PBMCs. The receptor source for this set is a woman in her late teens or twenties in good health and CMV-seropositive.

V usage is TRBV6-5 and J usage is TRBJ1-6; TRBD1 is a possible D gene (5 bases). With 4 bases removed from V and 9 bases from J, the gap between germline ends came to 13 bases. The germline V gene encodes CDR1 MNHEY and CDR2 SVGAGI. The CDR3 covers 14 residues. The CDR3 DNA follows: TGTGCCAGCAGTTTGGGGGGAGATGGTTCACCCCTCCACTTT. It is translated as CASSLGGDGSPLHF.

The V gene is TRBV30, the J gene TRBJ2-5; 8 bases fit TRBD1. The DNA end is a closer match to TRBJ2-7, so the J assignment may be wrong. Germline V CDR1 and CDR2: GTSNPN, SVGIG (reference sequence). This CDR3 contains 14 residues. This CDR3 reads CAWSGQQGVHEQYF. CDR3 sequence (DNA): TGTGCCTGGAGTGGTCAACAGGGGGTCCACGAGCAGTACTTC.

The chain carries TRBV29-1 and TRBJ1-1; D not certain. The CDR3 length is 12 residues. V was trimmed by 4 bases and J by 3 bases, leaving 9 bases between them. Germline V gives CDR1 SQVTM, CDR2 ANQGSEA. The CDR3 sequence is CSVVRSDTEAFF. The CDR3 DNA reads TGCAGCGTTGTTCGCAGCGACACTGAAGCTTTCTTT. Full variable domain (missing parts from reference TRBV29-1 and TRBJ1-1): SAVISQKPSRDICQRGTSLTIQCQVDSQVTMMFWYRQQPGQSLTLIATANQGSEATYESGFVIDKFPISRPNLTFSTLTVSNMSPEDSSIYLCSVVRSDTEAFFGQGTRLTVV.

The gene calls are TRBV29-1 and TRBJ1-5; D uncertain. Germline V CDR1 and CDR2: SQVTM, ANQGSEA. The CDR3 has 14 residues. Trimming removed 4 bases at V and 2 bases at J, with 12 bases between. Here the CDR3 reads CSVGGGQGNQPQHF. In nucleotides, the CDR3 is TGCAGCGTTGGGGGAGGGCAGGGCAATCAGCCCCAGCATTTT.

The gene calls are TRBV7-9 and TRBJ1-2; possibly TRBD1 for D (5 bases). From germline, CDR1 is SEHNR and CDR2 FQNEAQ (reference sequence). CDR3 size: 16 residues. V shed 2 bases and J shed 7 bases, with 20 bases lying between them. In nucleotides, the CDR3 is TGTGCCAGCAGCTTAATAGGGCAGGGTGTAGGGTGTGGCTACACCTTC. It codes for CASSLIGQGVGCGYTF.

The chain joins TRBV11-2 to TRBJ2-7; tentatively, D is TRBD1 (6 bases). This CDR3 has 15 residues. CDR1 and CDR2 from the germline V gene are SGHAT and FQNNGV. Trimming removed 5 bases from V and 7 bases from J, with 21 bases in between. CDR3 amino acids: CASSLGTKAVGEQYF. CDR3 sequence (DNA): TGTGCCAGCAGCCTCGGGACAAAGGCCGTTGGGGAGCAGTACTTC.

The chain has TRBV9 and TRBJ2-3; D is undetermined. The CDR3 sequence is 16 residues long. Looked up from germline, CDR1 is SGDLS and CDR2 is YYNGEE. V lost 4 bases and J lost 6, with 21 bases in between. The CDR3 loop reads CASSPARPRKPDTQYF. In DNA form, the CDR3 reads TGTGCCAGCAGCCCGGCCCGCCCTAGGAAACCCGATACGCAGTATTTT.

In its sample, this clone was seen a few times. The J gene is TRBJ1-6, the V gene TRBV6-1; D is possibly TRBD1 (5 bases). The length of the CDR3 is 12 residues. The V and J ends lost 8 bases and 9 bases respectively, with 11 bases between them. Germline CDR1 is MNHNS and CDR2 is SASEGT. Written as DNA, the CDR3 is TGTGCCAGCTCCGTGGGGGGTTCACCCCTCCACTTT. Translation gives CASSVGGSPLHF.

The chain is built from TRBV11-1 and TRBJ2-3, with TRBD2 matching over 11 bases. Germline V gene lookup returns CDR1 SGHAT and CDR2 FQDESV (reference sequence). This CDR3 is built from 17 residues. The V segment lost 5 bases and the J segment 6 bases; nucleotides outside the gene matches: 13. The CDR3 spells CASSRLAGGRYRDTQYF. CDR3 nucleotide sequence: TGTGCCAGCAGCCGGCTAGCGGGGGGCAGGTATCGGGATACGCAGTATTTT.

J is TRBJ1-6 and V is TRBV5-5, with a possible D match to TRBD1 (6 bases). V was pared by 4 bases and J by 7 bases, with 15 bases between. CDR3 size: 15 residues. Germline CDR1 and CDR2: SGHKS and YYEKEE (reference sequence). DNA of the CDR3: TGTGCCAGCAGCCTCGACAGGCGTGGGAATTCACCCCTCCACTTT. This encodes CASSLDRRGNSPLHF.

This clone was recorded a few times. The V gene is TRBV5-1, the J gene TRBJ2-7, with D possibly being TRBD1 (5 bases). V gave up 0 bases and J gave up 0 bases, with 10 bases separating them. Germline assignment: CDR1 SGHRS and CDR2 YFSETQ. The CDR3 runs 15 residues. In DNA form, the CDR3 reads TGCGCCAGCAGCTTGGAGCAGGGCCCCTCCTACGAGCAGTACTTC. Translating it yields CASSLEQGPSYEQYF.

This clone turned up a few times. The rearrangement joins TRBV11-2 to TRBJ1-1; tentatively, D is TRBD1 (6 bases). Germline V gene sequence: CDR1 SGHAT, CDR2 FQNNGV. Trimming took 5 bases from V and 2 from J, leaving 24 bases between them. CDR3 length equals 18 residues. Written as DNA, the CDR3 is TGTGCCAGCAGCCCACGCCGTGGGGGGGGCGATGGAAACACTGAAGCTTTCTTT. Translation gives CASSPRRGGGDGNTEAFF.

The CDR3 reads CASSLSPNGLAGMQYF. The CDR3 DNA sequence: TGTGCCAGCAGCTTATCCCCCAACGGACTAGCGGGGATGCAGTATTTT. The chain couples TRBV7-2 to TRBJ2-3, with 12 positions matching TRBD2. V was pared by 2 bases and J by 11 bases, with 11 bases of the junction left unmatched. This CDR3 comprises 16 residues. Germline-derived CDR1 and CDR2 are SGHTA and FQGNSA.

The J gene is TRBJ1-1, the V gene TRBV2; unclear D gene. Between the trimmed V and J ends, which lost 6 bases and 9 bases, there was a span of 11 bases. Germline CDR1 SNHLY, CDR2 FYNNEI. CDR3 size: 11 residues. CDR3 amino acids: CASRTGSQAFF. The CDR3 DNA is TGTGCCAGCAGAACCGGGTCCCAAGCTTTCTTT.

The chain carries TRBV19 and TRBJ1-2; 8 bases match TRBD1. V was clipped by 7 bases and J by 2 bases; unmatched bases: 3. The CDR3 is 13 residues long. Germline V gene sequence: CDR1 LNHDA, CDR2 SQIVND (reference sequence). CDR3 sequence reads: CASTRTGNYGYTF. The CDR3 DNA reads TGTGCCAGTACCCGGACAGGGAACTATGGCTACACCTTC.